One and the same sample provided the 8 T cell receptor beta chains below, sequenced in a study of human T cells and chemical hapten exposure. The time point was: pre-sensitization, week 0. Sample treatment: therapeutic diphenylcyclopropenone sensitization with weekly scalp DPC. TCRdb analysed the RACE reads with MiXCR anew, one entry per CDR3 protein. The repertoire holds under 400,000 distinct CDR3 sequences, with less than 6.5% as singletons. This specimen was whole blood, taken in connection with sensitization to the hapten diphenylcyclopropenone (DPC). The source is a woman between 45 and 65 years old with alopecia areata. Some clones in this sample may be carry-over from other donors' samples.

This clonotype was counted at least ten times. The genes are TRBV2 and TRBJ2-1; 14 nucleotides line up with TRBD2. V lost 4 bases and J lost 0; bases outside the gene matches: 11. Germline CDR1 reads SNHLY; CDR2 reads FYNNEI. The CDR3 has 20 amino acids. DNA for the CDR3: TGTGCCAGCAGTGGGGGACTAGCGGGAGTTCAGGCGCACTCCTACAATGAGCAGTTCTTC. It codes for CASSGGLAGVQAHSYNEQFF. Drawing the rest from reference TRBV2 and TRBJ2-1, the complete variable domain is EPEVTQTPSHQVTQMGQEVILRCVPISNHLYFYWYRQILGQKVEFLVSFYNNEISEKSEIFDDQFSVERPDGSNFTLKIRSTKLEDSAMYFCASSGGLAGVQAHSYNEQFFGPGTRLTVL.

This clonotype turned up a few times. As DNA, the CDR3 is TGCAGCGTTGAATTGGGGCGGTACGAGCAGTACTTC. This translates into CSVELGRYEQYF. The rearrangement uses TRBV29-1 and TRBJ2-7; a possible D gene is TRBD1 (5 bases). Germline V gene data show CDR1 as SQVTM and CDR2 as ANQGSEA. The CDR3 contains 12 residues. Trimming pared 2 bases from V and 4 bases from J, leaving 9 bases between.

This clonotype was recorded at least ten times. The rearrangement links TRBV9 to TRBJ2-7; TRBD2 matches 15 bases. Losses at the gene ends were 4 bases for V and 4 bases for J; bases not matched to a gene: 6. The CDR3 extends over 16 amino acids. CDR1 and CDR2 (germline): SGDLS, YYNGEE. CDR3 nucleotide sequence: TGTGCCAGCAGCCCACTAGGGACTAGCGGGAGGTACGAGCAGTACTTC. This codes for CASSPLGTSGRYEQYF. The complete variable domain, with remaining parts taken from reference TRBV9 and TRBJ2-7, reads DSGVTQTPKHLITATGQRVTLRCSPRSGDLSVYWYQQSLDQGLQFLIQYYNGEERAKGNILERFSAQQFPDLHSELNLSSLELGDSALYFCASSPLGTSGRYEQYFGPGTRLTVT.

This clonotype came up a few times. The rearrangement uses TRBV6-1 and TRBJ2-5, with 7 bases matching TRBD2. The CDR3 spans 16 residues. Trimming took 5 bases from V and 2 from J; bases not matched to a gene: 11. The germline V gene encodes CDR1 MNHNS and CDR2 SASEGT. CDR3 region: CASSTAQQGGQETQYF. For the CDR3, the DNA is TGTGCCAGCAGTACCGCCCAGCAGGGAGGGCAAGAGACCCAGTACTTC.

This clonotype appeared many times. CDR3 loop: CASSQGQGTNEKLFF. The CDR3, as DNA: TGTGCCAGCAGCCAAGGGCAGGGGACTAATGAAAAACTGTTTTTT. J is TRBJ1-4 and V is TRBV3-1, with a weak D call TRBD1 (6 bases). The length of the CDR3 is 15 residues. Germline lookup yields CDR1 LGHDT and CDR2 YNNKEL (reference sequence). V lost 1 base, J lost 2 bases, and 8 bases lay in between.

This clonotype was seen at least ten times. The V gene is TRBV24-1, the J gene TRBJ2-3; D may be TRBD1 (5 bases). Per germline, CDR1 KGHDR and CDR2 SFDVKD. V was pared by 4 bases and J by 2 bases, with 18 bases between. The CDR3 is made up of 17 amino acids. The CDR3 here is CATSDSSPTEPTDTQYF. In nucleotides, the CDR3 is TGTGCCACCAGTGACTCCTCCCCGACAGAGCCCACAGATACGCAGTATTTT.

The genes are TRBV11-2 and TRBJ2-5, with D perhaps TRBD2 (6 bases). V was pared by 0 bases and J by 5 bases, with 13 bases between. The CDR3 is made up of 15 amino acids. Germline CDR1 and CDR2: SGHAT and FQNNGV. The CDR3 loop is CASSLELAGFETQYF. As DNA, the CDR3 is TGTGCCAGCAGCTTAGAGCTCGCGGGGTTTGAGACCCAGTACTTC.

This clonotype was counted only a few times. This chain connects TRBV20-1 to TRBJ1-3; a weak D match, TRBD1 (5 bases). The length of the CDR3 is 13 residues. CDR1 and CDR2 (germline): DFQATT, SNEGSKA (reference sequence). Trimming cost V 1 base and J 4 bases, with 8 bases left between them. The DNA of the CDR3 is TGCAGTGCTAGAGTGGGGGGGGGAAACACCATATATTTT. It specifies CSARVGGGNTIYF.